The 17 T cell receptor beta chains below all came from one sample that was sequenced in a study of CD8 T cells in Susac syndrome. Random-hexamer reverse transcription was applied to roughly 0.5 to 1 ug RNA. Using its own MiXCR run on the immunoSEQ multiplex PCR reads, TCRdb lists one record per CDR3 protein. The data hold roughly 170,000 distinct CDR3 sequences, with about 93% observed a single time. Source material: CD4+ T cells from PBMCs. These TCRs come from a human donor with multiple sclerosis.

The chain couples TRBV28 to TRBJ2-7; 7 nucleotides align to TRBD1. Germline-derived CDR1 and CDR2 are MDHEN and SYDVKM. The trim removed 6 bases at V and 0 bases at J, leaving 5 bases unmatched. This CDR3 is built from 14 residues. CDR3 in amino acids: CASSSTGSSYEQYF. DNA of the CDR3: TGTGCCAGCAGCTCGACAGGGAGCTCCTACGAGCAGTACTTC.

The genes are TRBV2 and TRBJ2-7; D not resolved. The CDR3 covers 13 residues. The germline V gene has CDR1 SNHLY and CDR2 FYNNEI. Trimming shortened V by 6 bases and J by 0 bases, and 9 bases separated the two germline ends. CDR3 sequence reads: CASSPDLSYEQYF. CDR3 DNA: TGTGCCAGCAGCCCCGACCTCTCCTACGAGCAGTACTTC.

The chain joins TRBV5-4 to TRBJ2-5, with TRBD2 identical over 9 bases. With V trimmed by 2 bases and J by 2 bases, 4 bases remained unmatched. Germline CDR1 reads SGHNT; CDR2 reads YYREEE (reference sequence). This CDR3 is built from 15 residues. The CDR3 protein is CASSFVAGGQETQYF. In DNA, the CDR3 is TGTGCCAGCAGCTTTGTCGCGGGGGGGCAAGAGACCCAGTACTTC.

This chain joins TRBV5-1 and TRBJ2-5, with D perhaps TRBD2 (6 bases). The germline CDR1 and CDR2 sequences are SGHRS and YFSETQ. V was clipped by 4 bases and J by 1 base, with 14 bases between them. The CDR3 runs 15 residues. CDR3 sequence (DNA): TGCGCCAGCAGCCCCGGGGCCGGGGGCCAAGAGACCCAGTACTTC. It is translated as CASSPGAGGQETQYF.

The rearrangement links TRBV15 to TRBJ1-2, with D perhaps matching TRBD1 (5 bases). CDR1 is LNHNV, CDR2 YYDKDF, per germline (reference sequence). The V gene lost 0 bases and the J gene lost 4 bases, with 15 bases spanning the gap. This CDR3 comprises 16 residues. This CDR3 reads CATSRDIAGSSYGYTF. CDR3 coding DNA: TGTGCCACCAGCAGAGATATTGCAGGGAGTTCCTATGGCTACACCTTC. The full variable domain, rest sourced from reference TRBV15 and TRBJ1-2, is DAMVIQNPRYQVTQFGKPVTLSCSQTLNHNVMYWYQQKSSQAPKLLFHYYDKDFNNEADTPDNFQSRRPNTSFCFLDIRSPGLGDTAMYLCATSRDIAGSSYGYTFGSGTRLTVV.

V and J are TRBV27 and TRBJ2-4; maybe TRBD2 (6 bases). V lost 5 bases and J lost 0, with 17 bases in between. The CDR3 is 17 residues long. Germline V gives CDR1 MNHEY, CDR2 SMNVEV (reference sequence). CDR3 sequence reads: CASSPYLAARAKNIQYF. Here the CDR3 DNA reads TGTGCCAGCAGTCCATATTTAGCGGCTCGAGCCAAAAACATTCAGTACTTC.

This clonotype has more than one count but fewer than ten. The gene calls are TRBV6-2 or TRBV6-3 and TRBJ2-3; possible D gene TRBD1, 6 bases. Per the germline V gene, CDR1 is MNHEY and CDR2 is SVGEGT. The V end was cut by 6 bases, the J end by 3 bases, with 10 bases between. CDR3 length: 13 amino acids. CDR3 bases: TGTGCCAGCAGCACAGGGTGGACAGATACGCAGTATTTT. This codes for CASSTGWTDTQYF.

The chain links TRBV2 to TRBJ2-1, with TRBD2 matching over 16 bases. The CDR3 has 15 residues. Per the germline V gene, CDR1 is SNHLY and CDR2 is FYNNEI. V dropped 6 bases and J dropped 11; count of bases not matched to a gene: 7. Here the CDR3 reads CASRGTSGRGKKQFF. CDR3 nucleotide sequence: TGTGCCAGCAGAGGGACTAGCGGGAGGGGTAAGAAGCAGTTCTTC.

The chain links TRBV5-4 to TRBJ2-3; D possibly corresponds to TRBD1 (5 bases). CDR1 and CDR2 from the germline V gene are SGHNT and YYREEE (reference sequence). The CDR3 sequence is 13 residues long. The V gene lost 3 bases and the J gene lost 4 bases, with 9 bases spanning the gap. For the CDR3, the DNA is TGTGCCAGCAGCTCAGGGTACGCAGATACGCAGTATTTT. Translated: CASSSGYADTQYF.

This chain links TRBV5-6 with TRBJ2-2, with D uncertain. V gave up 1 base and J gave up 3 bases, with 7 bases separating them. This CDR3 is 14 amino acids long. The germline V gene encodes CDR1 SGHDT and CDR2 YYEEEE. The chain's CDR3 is CASSLFWDTGELFF. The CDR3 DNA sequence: TGTGCCAGCAGCTTGTTCTGGGACACCGGGGAGCTGTTTTTT.

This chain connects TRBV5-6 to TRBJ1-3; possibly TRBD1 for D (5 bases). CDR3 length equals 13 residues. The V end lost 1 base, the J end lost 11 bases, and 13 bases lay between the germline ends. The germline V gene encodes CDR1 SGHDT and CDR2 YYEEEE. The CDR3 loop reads CASSLNFGHSIYF. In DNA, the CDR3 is TGTGCCAGCAGCTTGAACTTTGGACATTCCATATATTTT.

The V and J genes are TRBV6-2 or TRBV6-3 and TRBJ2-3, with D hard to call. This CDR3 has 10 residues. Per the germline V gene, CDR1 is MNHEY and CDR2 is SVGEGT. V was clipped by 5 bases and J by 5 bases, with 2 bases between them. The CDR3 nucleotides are TGTGCCAGCAGTCTAGATACGCAGTATTTT. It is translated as CASSLDTQYF.

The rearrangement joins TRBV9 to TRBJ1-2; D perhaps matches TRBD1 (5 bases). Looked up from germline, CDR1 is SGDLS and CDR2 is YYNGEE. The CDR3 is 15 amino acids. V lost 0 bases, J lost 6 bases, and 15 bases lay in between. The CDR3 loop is CASSVEVVGEDGYTF. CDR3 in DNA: TGTGCCAGCAGCGTAGAAGTGGTAGGGGAGGATGGCTACACCTTC.

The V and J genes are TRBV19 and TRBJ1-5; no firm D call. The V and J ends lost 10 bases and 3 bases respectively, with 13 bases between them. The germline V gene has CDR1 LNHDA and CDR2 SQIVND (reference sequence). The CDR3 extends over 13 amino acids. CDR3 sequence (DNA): TGTGCCACCTCCACCGTCCTCAATCAGCCCCAGCATTTT. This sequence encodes CATSTVLNQPQHF.

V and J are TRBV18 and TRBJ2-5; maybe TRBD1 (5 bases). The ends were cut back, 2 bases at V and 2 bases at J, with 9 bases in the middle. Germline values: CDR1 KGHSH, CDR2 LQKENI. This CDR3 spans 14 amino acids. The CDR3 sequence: CASSPGNRQETQYF. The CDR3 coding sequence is TGTGCCAGCTCACCAGGAAACAGGCAAGAGACCCAGTACTTC.

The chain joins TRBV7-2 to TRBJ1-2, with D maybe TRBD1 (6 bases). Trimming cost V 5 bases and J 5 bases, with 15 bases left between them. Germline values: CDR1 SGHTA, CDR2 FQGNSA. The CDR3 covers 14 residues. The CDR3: CASSPRQVSYGYTF. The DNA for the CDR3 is TGTGCCAGCAGCCCACGACAGGTTTCTTATGGCTACACCTTC.

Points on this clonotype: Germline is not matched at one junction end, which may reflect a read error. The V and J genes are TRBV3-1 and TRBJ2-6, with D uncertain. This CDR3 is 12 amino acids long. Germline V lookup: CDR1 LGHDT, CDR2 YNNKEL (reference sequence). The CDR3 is CTSSQDWRELTF. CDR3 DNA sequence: TGTACCAGCAGCCAAGATTGGAGAGAGTTGACTTTC.